The 26 T cell receptor beta chains given below trace back to one sample, sequenced in a study of blood T cell repertoires in COVID-19. Clones were sequenced by immunoSEQ multiplex PCR, and TCRdb holds only the in-frame ones, with some missing. In the table there are some 290,000 clones, roughly 88% of which are singletons. Source material: PBMCs or T cells enriched from blood (not recorded which). The receptors shown here come from a woman aged 40 to 50 with acute COVID-19.

The chain combines TRBV6-5 with TRBJ1-2; D unresolved. Germline V gives CDR1 MNHEY, CDR2 SVGAGI. Trimming pared 6 bases from V and 0 bases from J, leaving 14 bases between. There are 15 residues in the CDR3. As DNA, the CDR3 is TGTGCCAGCAGCATCGGGTCGGAAGCTAACTATGGCTACACCTTC. Translated: CASSIGSEANYGYTF.

The J gene is TRBJ1-1, the V gene TRBV5-1, with D unresolved. Per the germline V gene, CDR1 is SGHRS and CDR2 is YFSETQ. The CDR3 is 13 residues long. V lost 4 bases and J lost 1, with 8 bases in between. DNA for the CDR3: TGCGCCAGCAGCGGCCAGGAGAACACTGAAGCTTTCTTT. This codes for CASSGQENTEAFF.

The chain links TRBV7-9 to TRBJ1-2; D is possibly TRBD1 (6 bases). The V gene lost 4 bases and the J gene lost 4 bases, with 10 bases spanning the gap. CDR1 and CDR2 from the germline V gene are SEHNR and FQNEAQ (reference sequence). The CDR3 has 13 residues. The CDR3: CASSSHRAYGYTF. CDR3 nucleotide sequence: TGTGCCAGCAGCTCCCACAGGGCCTATGGCTACACCTTC.

The chain joins TRBV7-2 to TRBJ1-2; D is perhaps TRBD1 (6 bases). CDR3 length: 14 amino acids. Germline V gives CDR1 SGHTA, CDR2 FQGNSA. V was pared by 5 bases and J by 2 bases, with 12 bases between. CDR3: CASSAGQINYGYTF. Here the CDR3 DNA reads TGTGCCAGCAGCGCCGGACAGATAAACTATGGCTACACCTTC.

In this sample, this clone turned up once. This rearrangement joins TRBV29-1 to TRBJ1-2; 9 nucleotides line up with TRBD1. Losses at the gene ends were 5 bases for V and 8 bases for J; bases not matched to a gene: 6. Germline V gene sequence: CDR1 SQVTM, CDR2 ANQGSEA. The CDR3 consists of 12 residues. The DNA of the CDR3 is TGCAGCGTTATACAGGGGGCGCAGGGCTACACCTTC. Translating gives CSVIQGAQGYTF.

This chain connects TRBV5-4 to TRBJ2-2, with TRBD2 matching 7 bases. CDR1 SGHNT and CDR2 YYREEE come from the germline V gene (reference sequence). The CDR3 runs to 17 residues. The ends lost 4 bases at V and 1 base at J; junction bases unmatched: 10. The CDR3 is CASSDPRGGRNTGELFF. Written as DNA, the CDR3 is TGTGCCAGCAGCGACCCCCGGGGCGGGAGGAACACCGGGGAGCTGTTTTTT.

The chain employs TRBV5-4 and TRBJ2-1, with 13 bases aligning to TRBD2. The V segment lost 4 bases and the J segment 4 bases; nucleotides outside the gene matches: 5. The germline V gene encodes CDR1 SGHNT and CDR2 YYREEE (reference sequence). The CDR3 length is 16 residues. The CDR3 bases are TGTGCCAGCAGCCGGACTAGCGGGGGCACATACAATGAGCAGTTCTTC. Protein: CASSRTSGGTYNEQFF. Full variable domain (rest looked up from reference TRBV5-4 and TRBJ2-1): ETGVTQSPTHLIKTRGQQVTLRCSSQSGHNTVSWYQQALGQGPQFIFQYYREEENGRGNFPPRFSGLQFPNYSSELNVNALELDDSALYLCASSRTSGGTYNEQFFGPGTRLTVL.

The chain carries TRBV5-4 and TRBJ2-1; 8 positions agree with TRBD2. J gave up 3 bases and V 4 bases, and 9 bases lay outside the gene matches. The length of the CDR3 is 16 residues. Germline CDR1 and CDR2: SGHNT and YYREEE (reference sequence). The CDR3 here is CASSHPPSGGYNEQFF. For the CDR3, the DNA is TGTGCCAGCAGCCACCCTCCAAGCGGGGGCTACAATGAGCAGTTCTTC.

V gene TRBV7-2 combines with J gene TRBJ2-5, with 10 bases fitting TRBD2. CDR1 SGHTA and CDR2 FQGNSA come from the germline V gene. Trimming removed 1 base from V and 5 bases from J; junction bases left unmatched: 10. This CDR3 has 17 amino acids. The CDR3 nucleotides are TGTGCCAGCAGCTTAGTAGGGAGCGGGGGGGCCCGGGAGACCCAGTACTTC. It yields the protein CASSLVGSGGARETQYF. The full variable domain, in which reference TRBV7-2 and TRBJ2-5 provide the parts outside the CDR3, is GAGVSQSPSNKVTEKGKDVELRCDPISGHTALYWYRQSLGQGLEFLIYFQGNSAPDKSGLPSDRFSAERTGGSVSTLTIQRTQQEDSAVYLCASSLVGSGGARETQYFGPGTRLLVL.

The CDR3 coding sequence is TGTGCCAGCAGTTATGACAGGGGGGAGACCCAGTACTTC. Amino acids: CASSYDRGETQYF. This rearrangement joins TRBV6-5 to TRBJ2-5; 9 bases map to TRBD1. This CDR3 is built from 13 residues. Germline-derived CDR1 and CDR2 are MNHEY and SVGAGI. Trimming took 3 bases from V and 5 from J; bases not matched to a gene: 1.

The rearrangement joins TRBV5-8 to TRBJ1-2; D uncertain. V was shortened by 0 bases and J by 2 bases, with 5 bases between the two germline ends. Germline V gene sequence: CDR1 SGHTS, CDR2 YDEGEE. The CDR3 runs to 13 residues. The CDR3 sequence: CASSLGENYGYTF. CDR3 nucleotide sequence: TGTGCCAGCAGCTTGGGGGAGAACTATGGCTACACCTTC.

As DNA, the CDR3 is TGTGCCAGCAGTTTATCTTTCGGGGTAGAACTGTTTTTT. It encodes CASSLSFGVELFF. The chain is built from TRBV28 and TRBJ1-4; D not certain. Germline CDR1 is MDHEN and CDR2 is SYDVKM. This CDR3 has 13 residues. Trimming took 1 base from V and 12 from J, leaving 12 bases between them.

This chain connects TRBV19 to TRBJ2-3; TRBD2 matches 8 bases. Germline loops: CDR1 LNHDA, CDR2 SQIVND (reference sequence). With V trimmed by 4 bases and J by 5 bases, 2 bases remained unmatched. The CDR3 consists of 13 residues. The DNA for the CDR3 is TGTGCCAGTAGTAGCGGGGGGAGAGATACGCAGTATTTT. Translating it yields CASSSGGRDTQYF.

Points on this clone: The sample carries other DNA sequences with the same CDR3. The V gene is TRBV30, the J gene TRBJ1-3; D is unclear. V shed 0 bases and J shed 1 base, with 7 bases lying between them. The length of the CDR3 is 14 residues. In germline, CDR1 is GTSNPN, CDR2 SVGIG (reference sequence). The CDR3 protein is CAWSVGGSGNTIYF. The CDR3 coding sequence is TGTGCCTGGAGTGTGGGAGGGTCTGGAAACACCATATATTTT.

This clone was found a few times. V is TRBV3-1 (or the pseudogene TRBV3-2) and J is TRBJ1-2; D ambiguous. CDR3 size: 21 residues. Germline V gene lookup returns CDR1 LGHDT and CDR2 YNNKEL (reference sequence). The V and J ends lost 1 base and 0 bases respectively, with 27 bases between them. For the CDR3, the DNA is TGTGCCAGCAGCCAAGCCCCGGATTTAATGTCGGGTTTAGCGTCTAACTATGGCTACACCTTC. As protein: CASSQAPDLMSGLASNYGYTF.

This rearrangement joins TRBV2 to TRBJ2-2, with a weak D call TRBD1 (5 bases). CDR3 length: 14 residues. Germline V gene data show CDR1 as SNHLY and CDR2 as FYNNEI. The V gene lost 9 bases and the J gene lost 5 bases, with 16 bases spanning the gap. In DNA, the CDR3 is TGTGCCAGGGGAACAAGGGGTCGGACCGGGGAGCTGTTTTTT. It encodes CARGTRGRTGELFF. Looking up the rest from reference TRBV2 and TRBJ2-2 gives the full variable domain: EPEVTQTPSHQVTQMGQEVILRCVPISNHLYFYWYRQILGQKVEFLVSFYNNEISEKSEIFDDQFSVERPDGSNFTLKIRSTKLEDSAMYFCARGTRGRTGELFFGEGSRLTVL.

The gene calls are TRBV27 and TRBJ1-2; 8 positions agree with TRBD1. Germline V gives CDR1 MNHEY, CDR2 SMNVEV (reference sequence). V was pared by 5 bases and J by 4 bases, with 9 bases of the junction left unmatched. The CDR3 is 15 amino acids. The CDR3 DNA reads TGTGCCAGCAGTGCCCGGGACAGGCCTATCTATGGCTACACCTTC. Amino acids: CASSARDRPIYGYTF.

The rearrangement links TRBV6-1 to TRBJ2-5, with 9 bases matching TRBD2. This CDR3 comprises 18 residues. CDR1 and CDR2 from the germline V gene are MNHNS and SASEGT. Trimming at V came to 1 base and at J to 1 base, leaving 10 bases not matched to a gene. This CDR3 is CASSEDGRGGAFQETQYF. The CDR3 DNA sequence: TGTGCCAGCAGTGAAGATGGGCGGGGGGGCGCCTTCCAAGAGACCCAGTACTTC.

With respect to this clone: Other DNA sequences from this sample encode an identical CDR3 as well. The chain is built from TRBV7-9 and TRBJ1-2, with 8 positions matching TRBD1. Germline lookup yields CDR1 SEHNR and CDR2 FQNEAQ (reference sequence). The CDR3 runs to 13 residues. V shed 7 bases, J shed 2 bases, and the junction held 3 bases outside the gene matches. The chain's CDR3 is CASTPGGNYGYTF. As DNA, the CDR3 is TGTGCCAGCACCCCAGGGGGCAACTATGGCTACACCTTC. The variable domain in full, completed from reference TRBV7-9 and TRBJ1-2, reads DTGVSQNPRHKITKRGQNVTFRCDPISEHNRLYWYRQTLGQGPEFLTYFQNEAQLEKSRLLSDRFSAERPKGSFSTLEIQRTEQGDSAMYLCASTPGGNYGYTFGSGTRLTVV.

The chain uses TRBV2 and TRBJ2-6; D perhaps matches TRBD1 (6 bases). V lost 3 bases and J lost 2, with 11 bases in between. Germline-derived CDR1 and CDR2 are SNHLY and FYNNEI. This CDR3 is 16 amino acids long. The CDR3 DNA follows: TGTGCCAGCAGTGAGACCAGGGGAGCTGGGGCCAACGTCCTGACTTTC. Encoded protein: CASSETRGAGANVLTF.

V usage is TRBV15 and J usage is TRBJ1-5, with D possibly matching TRBD1 (6 bases). With 3 bases removed from V and 5 bases from J, the gap between germline ends came to 11 bases. The germline V gene encodes CDR1 LNHNV and CDR2 YYDKDF (reference sequence). The CDR3 extends over 14 amino acids. In DNA form, the CDR3 reads TGTGCCACCAGCAGGGACAGTCTCCATCAGCCCCAGCATTTT. This sequence encodes CATSRDSLHQPQHF.

This chain connects TRBV28 to TRBJ1-1; D remains unclear. The germline CDR1 and CDR2 sequences are MDHEN and SYDVKM. The CDR3 is 12 residues long. V lost 9 bases and J lost 1, with 9 bases in between. The DNA of the CDR3 is TGTGCCAGAGAAAGAGAGAACACTGAAGCTTTCTTT. Its protein is CARERENTEAFF.

The chain combines TRBV7-2 with TRBJ1-2, with D maybe TRBD1 (6 bases). Germline CDR1 and CDR2: SGHTA and FQGNSA. This CDR3 has 16 amino acids. V gave up 7 bases and J gave up 4 bases, with 22 bases separating them. The CDR3 nucleotides are TGTGCCAGCACTAACGCCTTCCGAAGACAGGTCTATGGCTACACCTTC. Protein sequence: CASTNAFRRQVYGYTF.

This clone occurred a few times. The V call is TRBV2, the J call TRBJ1-1; 10 bases map to TRBD1. After removal of 6 bases from V and 4 bases from J, the junction contained 5 bases not matched to a gene. The germline V gene encodes CDR1 SNHLY and CDR2 FYNNEI. This CDR3 has 14 amino acids. This CDR3 reads CASSRQGASTEAFF. CDR3 coding DNA: TGTGCCAGCAGCCGACAGGGGGCAAGCACTGAAGCTTTCTTT.

The chain links TRBV7-2 to TRBJ1-2; 7 bases align to TRBD1. CDR3 length equals 13 residues. V lost 5 bases, J lost 8 bases, and 8 bases stayed unmatched. The germline V gene has CDR1 SGHTA and CDR2 FQGNSA. CDR3 nucleotides: TGTGCCAGCAGCGCCGACAGGGAGAGGGGCTACACCTTC. Translation gives CASSADRERGYTF.

V usage is TRBV19 and J usage is TRBJ1-5; D remains unclear. The CDR3 extends over 11 amino acids. Trimming pared 5 bases from V and 5 bases from J, leaving 4 bases between. Germline V lookup: CDR1 LNHDA, CDR2 SQIVND (reference sequence). For the CDR3, the DNA is TGTGCCAGTAGTCCCGATCAGCCCCAGCATTTT. Protein product: CASSPDQPQHF.